What follows are 31 T cell receptor beta chains derived from one specimen sequenced in a study of beta chain features in type 1 diabetes. Points from the study as a whole: People with Type 1 diabetes carried modestly yet significantly shorter TCRB CDR3s in all four CD4+ subsets.

The antigens these receptors bind are not known. Of the isolated RNA, all was reverse transcribed, and so the sequenced material was expressed TCRB transcripts. Sequenced by immunoSEQ multiplex PCR; TCRdb stores in-frame clones only, minus some. The data show 600,000 to 750,000 clones, roughly 12% seen once. Sample: naive CD4+ T cells from blood. The receptor set was obtained from a man between 25 and 39 years old with type 1 diabetes.

This clone was detected only a few times. CDR3 nucleotide sequence: TGTGCCAGCAGCCTCCACAGCGCTGGTAATGAAAAACTGTTTTTT. It is translated as CASSLHSAGNEKLFF. This sequence joins TRBV5-4 and TRBJ1-4; D unclear. The CDR3 extends over 15 amino acids. Trimming removed 4 bases at V and 4 bases at J, with 14 bases between. The germline CDR1 and CDR2 sequences are SGHNT and YYREEE (reference sequence).

The chain links TRBV28 to TRBJ2-5; TRBD1 matches 7 bases. Matching the DNA end better, TRBJ2-7 makes the J call doubtful. Looked up from germline, CDR1 is MDHEN and CDR2 is SYDVKM. The CDR3 totals 13 residues. In DNA, the CDR3 is TGTGCCAGCAGTCGGGACAGACGGTACGAGCAGTACTTC. It specifies CASSRDRRYEQYF.

This sequence joins TRBV7-8 and TRBJ2-5; 10 positions agree with TRBD2. The junction had 13 bases not matched to a gene; V was cut back by 5 bases and J by 13 bases. The CDR3 extends over 14 amino acids. Germline V CDR1 and CDR2: SGHVS, FQNEAQ. This CDR3 reads CASSPAELAGGMYF. CDR3 bases: TGTGCCAGCAGCCCAGCCGAATTAGCGGGGGGCATGTACTTC.

In its sample, this clone was seen a few times. The gene calls are TRBV11-3 and TRBJ2-1; 7 bases fit TRBD1. The CDR3 sequence is 15 residues long. V trimming: 4 bases; J trimming: 3 bases; junction bases outside the gene matches: 6. Germline V gene lookup returns CDR1 SGHNT and CDR2 YENEEA. The CDR3 DNA follows: TGTGCCAGCAGCTCACCGGGACAGTACTACAATGAGCAGTTCTTC. This translates into CASSSPGQYYNEQFF.

The chain couples TRBV6-5 to TRBJ1-6; D unclear. CDR3 length: 12 amino acids. Germline CDR1 MNHEY, CDR2 SVGAGI. V was shortened by 6 bases and J by 7 bases, with 7 bases between the two germline ends. The CDR3 nucleotides read TGTGCCAGCAGACAGACCAATTCACCCCTCCACTTT. Translated, it gives CASRQTNSPLHF.

The rearrangement joins TRBV7-2 to TRBJ2-3; 13 bases are shared with TRBD2. Germline lookup yields CDR1 SGHTA and CDR2 FQGNSA. CDR3 length equals 16 residues. The trim removed 5 bases at V and 4 bases at J, leaving 6 bases unmatched. CDR3 protein: CASSPGLAGDADTQYF. The CDR3 bases are TGTGCCAGCAGCCCCGGACTAGCGGGGGATGCAGATACGCAGTATTTT. The complete variable domain, with remaining parts taken from reference TRBV7-2 and TRBJ2-3, reads GAGVSQSPSNKVTEKGKDVELRCDPISGHTALYWYRQSLGQGLEFLIYFQGNSAPDKSGLPSDRFSAERTGGSVSTLTIQRTQQEDSAVYLCASSPGLAGDADTQYFGPGTRLTVL.

This clone turned up a few times. The V call is TRBV9, the J call TRBJ1-2; tentatively, D is TRBD1 (5 bases). Trimming took 0 bases from V and 5 from J, leaving 14 bases between them. CDR3 size: 15 residues. The germline V gene has CDR1 SGDLS and CDR2 YYNGEE. The CDR3: CASSVAGGEAYGYTF. CDR3 in DNA: TGTGCCAGCAGCGTAGCTGGGGGGGAGGCTTATGGCTACACCTTC. Combining the CDR3 with reference TRBV9 and TRBJ1-2 gives the whole variable domain DSGVTQTPKHLITATGQRVTLRCSPRSGDLSVYWYQQSLDQGLQFLIQYYNGEERAKGNILERFSAQQFPDLHSELNLSSLELGDSALYFCASSVAGGEAYGYTFGSGTRLTVV.

This chain links TRBV4-3 with TRBJ2-7, with 9 bases identical to TRBD1. The V and J ends lost 0 bases and 2 bases, in that order; junction bases with no gene match: 8. CDR1 LGHNA and CDR2 YSLEER come from the germline V gene. The CDR3 has 17 amino acids. DNA of the CDR3: TGCGCCAGCAGCCAAGATCACGGGACAGGGATCCCCTACGAGCAGTACTTC. Its translation: CASSQDHGTGIPYEQYF.

This clone appeared a few times. This chain joins TRBV7-9 and TRBJ1-5, with D maybe TRBD1 (6 bases). Germline CDR1 SEHNR, CDR2 FQNEAQ (reference sequence). The CDR3 spans 12 residues. Trimming took off 6 bases at V and 8 bases at J, with 11 bases between the two ends. CDR3 loop: CASRRQEEPQHF. The CDR3 DNA reads TGTGCCAGCAGACGACAGGAGGAGCCCCAGCATTTT.

This sequence joins TRBV7-9 and TRBJ2-7; tentatively, D is TRBD2 (7 bases). The CDR3 consists of 13 residues. V lost 7 bases, J lost 5 bases, and 15 bases lay in between. The germline CDR1 and CDR2 sequences are SEHNR and FQNEAQ (reference sequence). The CDR3 loop reads CASTSRGAHEQYF. CDR3 nucleotide sequence: TGTGCCAGCACCTCACGGGGGGCCCACGAGCAGTACTTC.

The V gene is TRBV6-6, the J gene TRBJ2-3; D not resolved. Germline CDR1 MNHNY, CDR2 SVGAGI (reference sequence). Trimming took off 2 bases at V and 6 bases at J, with 9 bases between the two ends. The CDR3 sequence is 13 residues long. The DNA of the CDR3 is TGTGCCAGCAGTTACCAAGGGTTCGATACGCAGTATTTT. As protein: CASSYQGFDTQYF.

This clone has only a few counts. The chain uses TRBV6-5 and TRBJ1-3; no clear D. Trimming took off 7 bases at V and 4 bases at J, with 11 bases between the two ends. This CDR3 is built from 13 residues. In germline, CDR1 is MNHEY, CDR2 SVGAGI. CDR3 sequence: CASTGTPGNTIYF. For the CDR3, the DNA is TGTGCCAGCACAGGCACCCCGGGAAACACCATATATTTT.

The chain uses TRBV18 and TRBJ1-5; D might be TRBD1 (5 bases). Germline CDR1 and CDR2: KGHSH and LQKENI. The CDR3 spans 14 residues. Deletions cut 3 bases from V and 6 bases from J, with 12 bases between. The CDR3, as DNA: TGTGCCAGCTCACCCCAAGGGGTAGGTCAGCCCCAGCATTTT. This codes for CASSPQGVGQPQHF.

This chain joins TRBV4-3 and TRBJ2-3; 7 nucleotides align to TRBD1. The V gene end was trimmed by 0 bases and the J gene end by 8 bases; junction bases not matched to a gene: 5. This CDR3 contains 14 residues. CDR1 LGHNA and CDR2 YSLEER come from the germline V gene. DNA of the CDR3: TGCGCCAGCAGCCAAGATAGAGGGGGCGGTACGCAGTATTTT. Its translation: CASSQDRGGGTQYF.

This clone turned up a few times. The chain links TRBV7-2 to TRBJ2-3; D uncertain. This CDR3 contains 15 residues. V dropped 2 bases and J dropped 6 bases, with 15 bases sitting between them. Germline CDR1 is SGHTA and CDR2 is FQGNSA. DNA of the CDR3: TGTGCCAGCAGCTTATTCCCTGAGAGGACGGATACGCAGTATTTT. Its translation is CASSLFPERTDTQYF.

The chain recombines TRBV5-6 with TRBJ2-3; D is unresolved. V lost 2 bases to trimming and J lost 2 bases, with 0 bases between them. The germline V gene encodes CDR1 SGHDT and CDR2 YYEEEE. The CDR3 is 11 residues long. The CDR3 sequence is CASSFTDTQYF. CDR3 nucleotides: TGTGCCAGCAGCTTCACAGATACGCAGTATTTT.

The chain couples TRBV28 to TRBJ2-6, with D perhaps matching TRBD1 or TRBD2 (5 bases each). The germline gives CDR1 MDHEN, CDR2 SYDVKM. The CDR3 covers 16 residues. Deletions cut 5 bases from V and 10 bases from J, with 21 bases between. This CDR3 is CASSEDRGNRGNVLTF. The CDR3 DNA sequence: TGTGCCAGCAGTGAGGACCGGGGCAACCGGGGTAACGTCCTGACTTTC.

The chain employs TRBV18 and TRBJ1-1; 11 nucleotides match TRBD1. This CDR3 is 16 amino acids long. Germline trimming cut 2 bases from V and 5 bases from J; bases unmatched to any gene: 7. Germline CDR1 reads KGHSH; CDR2 reads LQKENI. CDR3 sequence: CASSPGQGAMRTEAFF. In DNA form, the CDR3 reads TGTGCCAGCTCACCAGGACAGGGGGCGATGAGGACTGAAGCTTTCTTT.

The gene calls are TRBV7-9 and TRBJ2-1; 13 bases are a match to TRBD2. There are 17 residues in the CDR3. Germline-derived CDR1 and CDR2 are SEHNR and FQNEAQ (reference sequence). Losses at the gene ends were 4 bases for V and 7 bases for J; bases not matched to a gene: 10. The chain's CDR3 is CASSSRTSGGVVNEQFF. In DNA, the CDR3 is TGTGCCAGCAGCTCCCGGACTAGCGGGGGAGTGGTGAATGAGCAGTTCTTC. Full variable domain (remainder filled in from reference TRBV7-9 and TRBJ2-1): DTGVSQNPRHKITKRGQNVTFRCDPISEHNRLYWYRQTLGQGPEFLTYFQNEAQLEKSRLLSDRFSAERPKGSFSTLEIQRTEQGDSAMYLCASSSRTSGGVVNEQFFGPGTRLTVL.

To note about this clone: Other DNA variants within this sample encode the same CDR3. The chain links TRBV29-1 to TRBJ2-1; the D is unclear. The CDR3 spans 11 residues. Germline-derived CDR1 and CDR2 are SQVTM and ANQGSEA. Trimming stripped 0 bases from V and 8 bases from J, with 5 bases between. As DNA, the CDR3 is TGCAGCGTTGAAGAGGGTCATGAGCAGTTCTTC. Its translation is CSVEEGHEQFF.

The chain combines TRBV29-1 with TRBJ2-5; D remains unclear. The V end was cut by 0 bases, the J end by 1 base, with 9 bases between. The CDR3 runs 14 residues. The V gene's germline CDR1 is SQVTM and CDR2 ANQGSEA. CDR3: CSVEDDTLQETQYF. DNA of the CDR3: TGCAGCGTTGAAGATGACACACTCCAAGAGACCCAGTACTTC.

About this clone itself: This CDR3 is also generated by other DNA sequences in the sample. J is TRBJ2-1 and V is TRBV6-5; tentatively, D is TRBD1 (5 bases). Trimming stripped 0 bases from V and 3 bases from J, with 9 bases between. CDR3 size: 15 residues. The V gene's germline CDR1 is MNHEY and CDR2 SVGAGI. In DNA, the CDR3 is TGTGCCAGCAGTTACTCCTGGGGCCTCTACAATGAGCAGTTCTTC. This translates into CASSYSWGLYNEQFF.

The rearrangement links TRBV7-9 to TRBJ1-5; D not resolved. Trimming shortened V by 5 bases and J by 7 bases, and 12 bases separated the two germline ends. CDR3 size: 13 residues. Germline V gene sequence: CDR1 SEHNR, CDR2 FQNEAQ (reference sequence). The CDR3: CASSPDEDQPQHF. CDR3 bases: TGTGCCAGCAGCCCAGACGAGGACCAGCCCCAGCATTTT.

The rearrangement joins TRBV15 to TRBJ2-3; no clear D gene. CDR3 size: 11 residues. Germline V gene data show CDR1 as LNHNV and CDR2 as YYDKDF (reference sequence). Trimming stripped 1 base from V and 4 bases from J, with 0 bases between. CDR3 coding DNA: TGTGCCACCAGCAGAGCAGATACGCAGTATTTT. Encoded protein: CATSRADTQYF.

This clone turned up a few times. The chain has TRBV4-1 and TRBJ2-5; D unresolved. Deletions cut 1 base from V and 2 bases from J, with 8 bases between. This CDR3 spans 14 amino acids. Germline V lookup: CDR1 MGHRA, CDR2 YSYEKL. The CDR3 reads CASSQVAVQETQYF. The CDR3 DNA is TGCGCCAGCAGCCAAGTGGCGGTTCAAGAGACCCAGTACTTC.

This clone was detected only a few times. The chain has TRBV7-9 and TRBJ1-4; D is possibly TRBD1 (5 bases). The CDR3 covers 13 residues. Germline lookup yields CDR1 SEHNR and CDR2 FQNEAQ (reference sequence). The germline V and J ends were trimmed by 0 bases and 10 bases, with 9 bases remaining between them. The CDR3 region is CASSLATGGKLFF. CDR3 in DNA: TGTGCCAGCAGCTTAGCGACCGGGGGAAAACTGTTTTTT.

This clone was counted between two and nine times. J is TRBJ1-2 and V is TRBV19; D unresolved. Deletions cut 6 bases from V and 2 bases from J, with 7 bases between. Germline V lookup: CDR1 LNHDA, CDR2 SQIVND (reference sequence). CDR3 length: 12 residues. CDR3 coding DNA: TGTGCCAGTAGGAGCGAGAACTATGGCTACACCTTC. As protein: CASRSENYGYTF.

In its sample, this clone was seen a few times. The chain couples TRBV14 to TRBJ1-3; D is undetermined. The CDR3 is 13 residues long. V was trimmed by 5 bases and J by 0 bases, leaving 5 bases between them. The germline gives CDR1 SGHDN, CDR2 FVKESK. The chain's CDR3 is CASSSISGNTIYF. CDR3 coding DNA: TGTGCCAGCAGCAGTATCTCTGGAAACACCATATATTTT.

This chain connects TRBV7-2 to TRBJ2-7; TRBD2 matches at 8 bases. The CDR3 is made up of 14 amino acids. V lost 5 bases to trimming and J lost 4 bases; unmatched junction nucleotides: 7. Germline lookup yields CDR1 SGHTA and CDR2 FQGNSA. Written as DNA, the CDR3 is TGTGCCAGCAGCCTATCTAGCGGGCTATACGAGCAGTACTTC. Its protein is CASSLSSGLYEQYF.

V is TRBV18 and J is TRBJ2-7; D tentatively reads TRBD1 or TRBD2 (5 bases each). CDR3 length equals 14 residues. Trimming left V 3 bases short and J 6 bases short, with 15 bases between. CDR1 and CDR2 (germline): KGHSH, LQKENI. The DNA for the CDR3 is TGTGCCAGCTCACCTCGAAGCAGGGAGCGCGAGCAGTACTTC. Amino acids: CASSPRSREREQYF.

The V call is TRBV30, the J call TRBJ2-1, with D unresolved. In germline, CDR1 is GTSNPN, CDR2 SVGIG (reference sequence). Trimming cost V 1 base and J 6 bases, with 4 bases left between them. This CDR3 is 11 amino acids long. CDR3 residues: CAWSAPNEQFF. Here the CDR3 DNA reads TGTGCCTGGAGTGCCCCCAATGAGCAGTTCTTC.